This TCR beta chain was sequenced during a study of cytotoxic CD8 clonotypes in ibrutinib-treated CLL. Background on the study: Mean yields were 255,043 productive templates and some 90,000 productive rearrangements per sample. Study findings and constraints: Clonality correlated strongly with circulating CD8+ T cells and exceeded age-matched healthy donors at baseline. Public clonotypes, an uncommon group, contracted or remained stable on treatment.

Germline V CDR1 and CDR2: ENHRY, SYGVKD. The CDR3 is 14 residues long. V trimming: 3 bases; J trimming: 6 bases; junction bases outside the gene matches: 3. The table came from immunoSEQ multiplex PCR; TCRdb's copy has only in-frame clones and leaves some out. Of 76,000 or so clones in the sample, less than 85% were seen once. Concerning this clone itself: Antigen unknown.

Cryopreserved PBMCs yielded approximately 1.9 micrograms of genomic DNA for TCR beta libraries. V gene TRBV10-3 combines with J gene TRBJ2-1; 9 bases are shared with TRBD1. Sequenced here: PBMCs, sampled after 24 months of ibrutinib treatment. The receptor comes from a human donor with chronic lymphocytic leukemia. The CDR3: CAISEGTGFNEQFF. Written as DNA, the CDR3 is TGTGCCATCAGTGAAGGGACAGGGTTCAATGAGCAGTTCTTC.